Sequencing of this TCR beta chain was carried out in a study of T cell responses to AZD1222 COVID-19 vaccine. Study-level findings and limits: The sample set comprised mostly white British donors with more females, and clonal diversity was possibly underestimated.

Data came from immunoSEQ multiplex PCR; TCRdb stores just in-frame clones and leaves some out. The profile shows approximately 120,000 clones, less than 90% of them singletons. Trimming took 0 bases from V and 2 from J, leaving 14 bases between them. The V gene's germline CDR1 is LGHDT and CDR2 YNNKEL (reference sequence). The CDR3 consists of 17 residues. This clone was picked up a small number of times. Its antigen is unidentified. The rearrangement joins TRBV3-1 (or the pseudogene TRBV3-2) to TRBJ2-1; D might be TRBD2 (6 bases). The TCR was taken from an adult in good health. The sequences come from peripheral blood, collected on day 0 of AZD1222 vaccination. CDR3 region: CASSQDRPGAAYNEQFF. CDR3 nucleotides: TGTGCCAGCAGCCAAGATCGGCCGGGAGCCGCCTACAATGAGCAGTTCTTC.